The present entry profiles one T cell receptor (beta chain) with its context. The antigen is not known. Peripheral blood samples of 7.5 to 10 milliliters were drawn from each donor. Per-sample yields of isolated PBMCs were at least 6 million. The data originate from a study of blood T cells in healthy people across ages. Findings and caveats of the study: Per million T cells, TCR beta diversity dropped about linearly as age rose.

A second PCR of 7 to 11 cycles used a sample-barcoded 5' primer and a J-beta primer mix. At least 2.5 million CDR3-containing paired-end reads were obtained per sample. Using its own MiXCR run on the 5' RACE reads, TCRdb lists one record per CDR3 protein. The table records about 670,000 distinct CDR3 sequences, approximately 40% of them present only once. The CDR3 covers 14 residues. The trim removed 6 bases at V and 8 bases at J, leaving 7 bases unmatched. V is TRBV12-3 or TRBV12-4 and J is TRBJ2-1; 10 bases fit TRBD2. Material: blood. This TCR derives from a man older than 75 in good health. CDR3 sequence: CASRRAGGLDEQFF. DNA for the CDR3: TGTGCCAGCAGGCGAGCGGGGGGGCTTGATGAGCAGTTCTTC.